This entry is about one T cell receptor (beta chain). Other DNA sequences within the sample encode an identical CDR3. Only in-frame clones appear in the TCRdb table, and some are missing; sequencing was by immunoSEQ multiplex PCR. The table has around 1.9 million clones, 85% to 95% seen once; the top ten hold approximately 1.7%. Naive CD8 cells comprised CD45RO-negative, CCR7-positively selected cells, excluding terminally differentiated effector memory CD45RA+ cells. This entry belongs to a study of shared clonotypes between healthy human individuals. From germline, CDR1 is MNHEY and CDR2 SMNVEV (reference sequence). The CDR3 totals 14 residues. Deletions cut 2 bases from V and 4 bases from J, with 11 bases between.

The V call is TRBV27, the J call TRBJ1-2, with a possible D match to TRBD1 (5 bases). The sequence came from a man between 18 and 35 years old in good health. Some clones in this sample may be carry-over from other donors' samples. Material: naive CD8+ T cells from PBMCs. The CDR3 region has the DNA TGTGCCAGCAGTTTACGCGGGGGTTTCTATGGCTACACCTTC. Its translation: CASSLRGGFYGYTF.